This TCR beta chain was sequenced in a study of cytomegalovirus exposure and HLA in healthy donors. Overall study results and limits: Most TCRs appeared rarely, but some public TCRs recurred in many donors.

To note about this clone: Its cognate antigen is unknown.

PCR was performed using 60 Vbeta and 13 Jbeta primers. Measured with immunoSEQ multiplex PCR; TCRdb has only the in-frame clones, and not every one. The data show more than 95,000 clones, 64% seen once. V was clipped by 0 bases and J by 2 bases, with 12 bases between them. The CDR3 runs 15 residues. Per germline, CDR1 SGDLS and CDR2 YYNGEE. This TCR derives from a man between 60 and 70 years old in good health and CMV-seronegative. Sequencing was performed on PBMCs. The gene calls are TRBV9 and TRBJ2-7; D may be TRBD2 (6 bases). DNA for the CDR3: TGTGCCAGCAGCGTAGGGGGGGTGGGAACCTACGAGCAGTACTTC. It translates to CASSVGGVGTYEQYF. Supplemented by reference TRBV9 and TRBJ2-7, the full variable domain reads DSGVTQTPKHLITATGQRVTLRCSPRSGDLSVYWYQQSLDQGLQFLIQYYNGEERAKGNILERFSAQQFPDLHSELNLSSLELGDSALYFCASSVGGVGTYEQYFGPGTRLTVT.